These 2 T cell receptor beta chains share one sample of origin, sequenced in a study of blood T cell repertoires in COVID-19. Profiled with immunoSEQ multiplex PCR; TCRdb holds only in-frame clones, not every one. The table shows 250,000 or so clones, with approximately 86% occurring only once. Material: peripheral blood. Receptors were obtained from a man aged 25-45 years with active or convalescent COVID-19.

The chain uses TRBV6-1 and TRBJ2-3; tentatively, D is TRBD1 (5 bases). The germline V and J ends were trimmed by 2 bases and 2 bases, with 17 bases remaining between them. This CDR3 has 17 amino acids. The germline V gene has CDR1 MNHNS and CDR2 SASEGT. The CDR3 DNA reads TGTGCCAGCAGTGAAAGGTTGGGGCACGGGTACACAGATACGCAGTATTTT. Translating it yields CASSERLGHGYTDTQYF.

In this sample, this clone turned up a few times. The chain is built from TRBV7-8 and TRBJ1-3, with 8 bases fitting TRBD1. V was clipped by 3 bases and J by 7 bases; unmatched bases: 11. Germline CDR1 is SGHVS and CDR2 is FQNEAQ. This CDR3 has 16 amino acids. This chain's CDR3 is CASSFTTGGTGNTIYF. The DNA of the CDR3 is TGTGCCAGCAGCTTCACAACAGGGGGTACCGGGAACACCATATATTTT.